The TCR beta chain under discussion was sequenced for a study of PD-1 blockade in mismatch repair-deficient tumors (dated by TCRdb to 2016 to 2017). Concerning the study at large: Between late 2013 and late 2016, fewer than 90 consecutive patients with 12 mismatch repair-deficient cancer types, all previously treated and progressing, were enrolled in the trial. Deep sequencing of TCR CDR3 regions was used to track tumor-associated T cell clones in peripheral blood of patients responding to PD-1 blockade. Points the paper makes about the study in general: Tumor-resident clones, often undetectable in blood before treatment, expanded rapidly after pembrolizumab and then contracted, generally before radiologic responses. Clonal expansion was elicited by three of the seven peptides, yielding around 130 unique blood TCRs of which seven were also found in tumor, and every positive peptide was derived from frameshift mutations.

The sample's time point label, decoded: roughly ten-day in vitro stimulation with candidate neoantigen peptide 4. For every enrolled patient, mismatch repair deficiency was confirmed by either polymerase chain reaction or immunohistochemistry. TCR sequencing was performed for three patients who responded to pembrolizumab therapy. Each of several ELISpot-reactive candidate neoantigen peptides was used in an approximately ten-day in vitro stimulation prior to TCR sequencing. As the baseline for calculating clone fold-changes, a control culture with no peptide was run in an identical way. Pembrolizumab PD-1 blockade was prospectively tested in advanced mismatch repair-deficient cancers, regardless of tissue of origin, in the phase II trial. On this clone: Its specific antigen is unknown. No clone much larger than this one lies a single base away; base qualities are absent.

A distance of 11 bases separates the germline ends of V and J, which lose 6 bases and 5 bases respectively. The germline V gene yields KGHSH for CDR1 and LQKENI for CDR2. The CDR3 runs 14 amino acids, cysteine and phenylalanine included. Only the CDR3 portion is preserved as DNA: 42 bases, with reading frame beginning at the first base. Library creation used the immunoSEQ multiplex PCR assay. The study's processing was this. Clones were defined as neoantigen-specific by significant expansion to the relevant peptide and no significant expansion to any other tested peptide. This immuneACCESS table, as held by TCRdb, lists in-frame sequences with V and J called but not all clones. Of the missing ones, under half trace to an unresolved V gene in checked studies; the others have no known cause. V, J and clone size reflect that table, while D and trimming were determined from the DNA. Present in this sample are approximately 13,000 clones, around four fifths of which were seen just once. The top ten hold around 22% of the sample.

This chain is built from TRBV18 and TRBJ1-6, with the D gene not confidently named. The receptor was derived from an adult with mismatch repair-deficient cancer. This specimen consisted of cells cultured in vitro, obtained from a patient treated with pembrolizumab. The CDR3 sequence is CASSPGQDNSPLHF. The DNA reads as follows: TGTGCCAGCTCCCCAGGCCAGGATAATTCACCCCTCCACTTT. Reference TRBV18 and TRBJ1-6 genes cover what lies past the CDR3, so the full variable domain is NAGVMQNPRHLVRRRGQEARLRCSPMKGHSHVYWYRQLPEEGLKFMVYLQKENIIDESGMPKERFSAEFPKEGPSILRIQQVVRGDSAAYFCASSPGQDNSPLHFGNGTRLTVT.